A single sample gave rise to the 20 T cell receptor beta chains below, sequenced in a study of shared clonotypes between healthy human individuals. Repertoires were generated with immunoSEQ multiplex PCR, while TCRdb's copy carries only in-frame clones and drops some. The sample lists millions of clones, approximately 92% occurring once. Sequenced sample: naive CD4+ T cells sorted from blood. Subset given: CD45RA+ positively selected. The receptors here all came from a man younger than 35 in good health.

The chain has TRBV18 and TRBJ2-6, with 7 bases identical to TRBD1. Germline V gives CDR1 KGHSH, CDR2 LQKENI. The CDR3 spans 15 residues. After removal of 8 bases from V and 3 bases from J, the junction contained 7 bases not matched to a gene. The CDR3 DNA sequence: TGTGCCAGCCGACAGGGTTCAGATGGGGCCAACGTCCTGACTTTC. This encodes CASRQGSDGANVLTF. Combining the CDR3 with reference TRBV18 and TRBJ2-6 gives the whole variable domain NAGVMQNPRHLVRRRGQEARLRCSPMKGHSHVYWYRQLPEEGLKFMVYLQKENIIDESGMPKERFSAEFPKEGPSILRIQQVVRGDSAAYFCASRQGSDGANVLTFGAGSRLTVL.

The V gene is TRBV27, the J gene TRBJ2-3; TRBD2 matches 10 bases. The CDR3 totals 15 residues. Germline assignment: CDR1 MNHEY and CDR2 SMNVEV (reference sequence). Germline trimming cut 6 bases from V and 2 bases from J; bases unmatched to any gene: 5. CDR3 residues: CASRPLAGDTDTQYF. The CDR3 coding sequence is TGTGCCAGCAGACCTCTAGCGGGAGACACAGATACGCAGTATTTT.

The rearrangement uses TRBV30 and TRBJ1-1; D possibly corresponds to TRBD1 (6 bases). Germline CDR1 GTSNPN, CDR2 SVGIG (reference sequence). Trimming removed 4 bases at V and 2 bases at J, with 11 bases between. The CDR3 length is 13 residues. The CDR3 loop reads CAWNPQGNTEAFF. Here the CDR3 DNA reads TGTGCCTGGAATCCACAGGGAAACACTGAAGCTTTCTTT.

The rearrangement joins TRBV10-1 to TRBJ1-4; 7 bases are a match to TRBD1. Germline lookup yields CDR1 WNHNN and CDR2 SYGVQD (reference sequence). J lost 0 bases, V lost 5 bases, and 6 bases had no gene match. This CDR3 has 16 amino acids. The CDR3 DNA sequence: TGCGCCAGCAGTCAGGGGGGCCTGGCAACTAATGAAAAACTGTTTTTT. It translates to CASSQGGLATNEKLFF.

The J gene is TRBJ2-7, the V gene TRBV10-3; D possibly uses TRBD1 or TRBD2 (6 bases each). The CDR3 is 15 residues long. V was trimmed by 3 bases and J by 4 bases, leaving 16 bases between them. In germline, CDR1 is ENHRY, CDR2 SYGVKD. CDR3: CAISDRVRGAYEQYF. CDR3 nucleotides: TGTGCCATCAGTGATAGGGTAAGGGGGGCATACGAGCAGTACTTC.

The chain has TRBV28 and TRBJ1-3; D remains unclear. V lost 8 bases and J lost 0, with 20 bases in between. Germline V CDR1 and CDR2: MDHEN, SYDVKM. There are 17 residues in the CDR3. The CDR3 region is CASRPRDPQDSGNTIYF. CDR3 nucleotides: TGTGCCAGCCGACCCCGTGACCCCCAAGACTCTGGAAACACCATATATTTT.

This chain links TRBV19 with TRBJ1-6; the match to TRBD1 covers 7 bases. The CDR3 has 15 residues. The junction had 9 bases not matched to a gene; V was cut back by 7 bases and J by 6 bases. Germline V gene lookup returns CDR1 LNHDA and CDR2 SQIVND (reference sequence). The CDR3 nucleotides read TGTGCCAGTACCCCCGGGGACAGAACTAATTCACCCCTCCACTTT. It encodes CASTPGDRTNSPLHF.

The rearrangement uses TRBV30 and TRBJ1-5; D is unresolved. Trimming pared 1 base from V and 5 bases from J, leaving 9 bases between. The CDR3 has 13 residues. Germline V lookup: CDR1 GTSNPN, CDR2 SVGIG (reference sequence). CDR3 coding DNA: TGTGCCTGGAGTGGGAATGGGGATCAGCCCCAGCATTTT. It codes for CAWSGNGDQPQHF.

The CDR3 sequence: CASSLVQGIMNTEAFF. The CDR3 DNA follows: TGTGCCAGCAGCTTAGTCCAGGGAATAATGAACACTGAAGCTTTCTTT. The chain links TRBV7-2 to TRBJ1-1, with a possible D match to TRBD1 (5 bases). This CDR3 region has 16 residues. Germline CDR1 and CDR2: SGHTA and FQGNSA. Trimming left V 1 base short and J 0 bases short, with 12 bases between.

The chain recombines TRBV9 with TRBJ2-7; D is possibly TRBD1 (6 bases). This CDR3 region has 15 residues. V was shortened by 4 bases and J by 3 bases, with 17 bases between the two germline ends. Germline-derived CDR1 and CDR2 are SGDLS and YYNGEE. For the CDR3, the DNA is TGTGCCAGCAGCCCAGACGCCCGAGGGGGCTACGAGCAGTACTTC. Its protein product is CASSPDARGGYEQYF. Full variable domain (rest looked up from reference TRBV9 and TRBJ2-7): DSGVTQTPKHLITATGQRVTLRCSPRSGDLSVYWYQQSLDQGLQFLIQYYNGEERAKGNILERFSAQQFPDLHSELNLSSLELGDSALYFCASSPDARGGYEQYFGPGTRLTVT.

The chain couples TRBV7-8 to TRBJ1-5; D is unclear. Trimming pared 5 bases from V and 0 bases from J, leaving 17 bases between. Germline assignment: CDR1 SGHVS and CDR2 FQNEAQ. The CDR3 is made up of 17 amino acids. The chain's CDR3 is CASSPRLAGDSNQPQHF. As DNA, the CDR3 is TGTGCCAGCAGCCCCCGCCTCGCCGGGGATAGCAATCAGCCCCAGCATTTT.

The chain recombines TRBV18 with TRBJ2-2, with D possibly being TRBD1 or TRBD2 (6 bases each). Germline lookup yields CDR1 KGHSH and CDR2 LQKENI. The length of the CDR3 is 16 residues. V gave up 6 bases and J gave up 4 bases, with 18 bases separating them. The CDR3 sequence: CASSPSGAKSTGELFF. Written as DNA, the CDR3 is TGTGCCAGCTCCCCCTCGGGGGCCAAAAGCACCGGGGAGCTGTTTTTT.

This chain links TRBV5-4 with TRBJ2-3; TRBD1 aligns across 9 bases. V lost 4 bases, J lost 4 bases, and 10 bases stayed unmatched. Germline CDR1 is SGHNT and CDR2 is YYREEE (reference sequence). This CDR3 comprises 16 residues. Written as DNA, the CDR3 is TGTGCCAGCAGCGATGGAAGGACAGGGGACGCAGATACGCAGTATTTT. This gives the protein CASSDGRTGDADTQYF.

The genes are TRBV7-3 and TRBJ1-1; perhaps TRBD1 as D (5 bases). Trimming took 2 bases from V and 5 from J, leaving 9 bases between them. Germline-derived CDR1 and CDR2 are SGHTA and FQGTGA. The CDR3 length is 13 residues. The DNA for the CDR3 is TGTGCCAGCAGCTTACTCGGGGGGACTGAAGCTTTCTTT. It codes for CASSLLGGTEAFF.

The chain is built from TRBV5-1 and TRBJ2-7; TRBD1 is a possible D gene (5 bases). Germline-derived CDR1 and CDR2 are SGHRS and YFSETQ. V shed 0 bases and J shed 3 bases, with 10 bases lying between them. The CDR3 extends over 14 amino acids. CDR3 loop: CASSLGQMGYEQYF. The CDR3 DNA follows: TGCGCCAGCAGCTTGGGACAGATGGGCTACGAGCAGTACTTC.

As regards this clone: Other nucleotide sequences from this sample produce the same CDR3. This chain joins TRBV5-1 and TRBJ1-3, with a possible D match to TRBD1 (5 bases). CDR3 length: 14 amino acids. Per the germline V gene, CDR1 is SGHRS and CDR2 is YFSETQ. V lost 3 bases, J lost 3 bases, and 10 bases lay in between. CDR3 protein: CASSSGGGGNTIYF. The DNA for the CDR3 is TGCGCCAGCAGCTCCGGGGGGGGTGGAAACACCATATATTTT.

DNA of the CDR3: TGTGCCAGCAGCCCTAGTGGGGGCGGGACTAGCATCTACGAGCAGTACTTC. It yields the protein CASSPSGGGTSIYEQYF. V gene TRBV9 combines with J gene TRBJ2-7, with 9 bases aligning to TRBD2. The CDR3 sequence is 17 residues long. The trim removed 4 bases at V and 3 bases at J, leaving 14 bases unmatched. Germline V CDR1 and CDR2: SGDLS, YYNGEE.

The J gene is TRBJ1-1, the V gene TRBV5-1; D is undetermined. There are 15 residues in the CDR3. CDR1 is SGHRS, CDR2 YFSETQ, per germline. The V end lost 0 bases, the J end lost 1 base, and 10 bases lay between the germline ends. The CDR3 region is CASSLEGERNTEAFF. The CDR3 nucleotides read TGCGCCAGCAGCTTGGAGGGCGAGAGGAACACTGAAGCTTTCTTT.

The rearrangement links TRBV27 to TRBJ2-7; TRBD1 agrees at 10 bases. The junction had 11 bases not matched to a gene; V was cut back by 6 bases and J by 6 bases. Looked up from germline, CDR1 is MNHEY and CDR2 is SMNVEV (reference sequence). CDR3 size: 15 residues. CDR3 sequence (DNA): TGTGCCAGCAGCTTTGGTTCGACAGGGGGCTTCGAGCAGTACTTC. This codes for CASSFGSTGGFEQYF.

This sequence joins TRBV10-2 and TRBJ1-5; the match to TRBD1 covers 9 bases. CDR3 length: 15 residues. Trimming took 6 bases from V and 4 from J; bases not matched to a gene: 7. Germline lookup yields CDR1 WSHSY and CDR2 SAAADI. CDR3 nucleotides: TGCGCCAGCAGAAGGGGACAGGGTGGTAATCAGCCCCAGCATTTT. Translated, it gives CASRRGQGGNQPQHF.